This T cell receptor (beta chain) was sequenced during a study of OX40 agonist ivuxolimab in advanced cancers. General notes on the study: The costimulatory receptor OX40 (CD134) was targeted by ivuxolimab, a fully human IgG2 agonistic monoclonal antibody. Prior anti-PD-1, anti-PD-L1 or anti-CTLA-4 therapy was permitted, and about two fifths of dose-escalation patients had received checkpoint inhibitors. Intravenous ivuxolimab was administered to patients every 2 weeks at six dose levels: 0.01, 0.1, 0.3, 1.5, 3 and 10 mg/kg. In the dose-escalation cohort, 82.7% of patients were male, and the mean age was around 60 years, with a range of about 23 to 90. The paper covers the monotherapy dose-escalation part of the phase I ivuxolimab trial, which included N of about 56 patients. The point of sequencing TCRbeta in the periphery was to test whether ivuxolimab changed TCR sequence diversity and drove clonal T-cell expansion. Among the roughly 52 dose-escalation patients, some 20 had hepatocellular carcinoma, approximately 15 melanoma, 9 renal cell carcinoma and 9 head and neck cancer. Partial responses were achieved by three dose-escalation patients, of whom one had hepatocellular carcinoma and two had cutaneous melanoma. Overall results and qualifications from the work: At doses of 0.1 to 3.0 mg/kg, clonal expansion of both CD4+ and CD8+ T cells in blood was seen between baseline and week 6. The antigen specificity of the clonally expanded peripheral T cells was not determined. In partial responders in the 0.1-3.0 mg/kg groups, normalized peripheral clonal expansion was found to be among the lowest, especially among CD8+ T cells. After ivuxolimab, expanded clones were on average more numerous among CD8+ T cells than among CD4+ T cells. Low levels of normalized T-cell clonal expansion were also seen in some nonresponding patients.

Genomic DNA was isolated from the sorted cells so that the TCRbeta CDR3 region could be sequenced. The immunoSEQ Assay was used for sequencing of TCRbeta CDR3 regions. TCRdb stores this immuneACCESS table with in-frame sequences only. Part of the clones is absent; in the studies checked, under half of the shortfall reflects unresolved V genes, and no reason is known for the rest. A total of more than 95,000 clones appear in this sample, roughly nine tenths of them only once. The ten top clones hold around 0.32% of the sample. Per the germline V gene (reference sequence), MNHEY is the CDR1 and SMNVEV is the CDR2. V drops 0 bases and J drops 2 bases, leaving 8 bases in between. From the cysteine through the phenylalanine, the CDR3 covers 15 amino acids. Just the 45-base CDR3 DNA is kept, in frame starting at base 1. The trial excluded patients who had a history of autoimmune disease or who were on systemic immunosuppression. Peripheral blood for TCR sequencing was collected from all dose cohorts at baseline, on cycle 4 day 1, and on cycle 7 day 1. Samples were obtained from an open-label, multicenter, first-in-human phase I dose-escalation trial of ivuxolimab. Adults with locally advanced or metastatic head and neck squamous cell, hepatocellular, melanoma or renal cell carcinoma were enrolled in the trial. Before TCR sequencing, CD4+ and CD8+ T cells were separately sorted from peripheral blood.

A remark on this clone: The antigen it binds to is not known. Base-call qualities are not available, and no considerably larger clone is one nucleotide away.

The sample consisted of CD4+ or CD8+ T cells sorted from blood, taken in a trial of the OX40 agonist ivuxolimab. The TCR was taken from an adult with an advanced solid tumor such as melanoma, head and neck, liver or kidney cancer. The chain employs TRBV27 and TRBJ1-3, with a weak D call of TRBD1 (5 bases match). The CDR3 reads CASSLSGAAGNTIYF. The sequenced DNA is TGTGCCAGCAGTTTATCCGGGGCGGCTGGAAACACCATATATTTT.